This T cell receptor (beta chain) was retrieved from a study of T cell responses to AZD1222 COVID-19 vaccine. Note on this clone: Its antigen remains unknown.

General study results and limits: Sampling that yielded the repertoires occurred only after the peak T cell response.

V was clipped by 4 bases and J by 0 bases, with 10 bases between them. This CDR3 has 15 residues. Germline V gene sequence: CDR1 SGHVS, CDR2 FQNEAQ. Using immunoSEQ multiplex PCR, the repertoire was profiled, and TCRdb retains in-frame clones only, with some absent. Here the sample spans about 140,000 clones, just under 95% being singletons. The receptor's source is an adult in good health. Sequences were derived from peripheral blood, sampled on day 0 of AZD1222 vaccination. V gene TRBV7-8 combines with J gene TRBJ1-5, with a tentative D call TRBD1 (5 bases). The CDR3 spells CASSSEDNSNQPQHF. Written as DNA, the CDR3 is TGTGCCAGCAGCTCGGAGGACAATAGCAATCAGCCCCAGCATTTT.